This T cell receptor (beta chain) comes out of a study of blood T cell repertoires in COVID-19. Recruitment covered about two dozen US areas and drew participants whose ages spanned roughly 18 to 100 years. Donors were grouped by their self-reported clinical history. Authors' processing steps: Cell counts per sample came from amplifying reference gene primers. Clones were read by immunoSEQ multiplex PCR, and TCRdb kept only the in-frame ones, dropping some. V, J and clone size are those of that table, while D and trimming were read from the DNA. The top ten hold 2% to 2.5% of the sample, which has roughly 200,000 clones, roughly nine tenths seen once. The CDR3 runs to 14 residues. V gave up 1 base and J gave up 7 bases, with 10 bases separating them. Looked up from germline, CDR1 is SGHTA and CDR2 is FQGNSA.

This TCR was sampled from a woman aged 40 to 50 with acute COVID-19. The J gene is TRBJ1-4, the V gene TRBV7-2; D is unclear. The material sequenced was PBMCs or T cells enriched from blood (not recorded which). The CDR3 DNA reads as TGTGCCAGCAGCTTAGGTGCAGAAAGTGAAAAACTGTTTTTT. Its protein product is CASSLGAESEKLFF.